Reported below is one T cell receptor (beta chain). Its matching antigen is unknown. The sample is drawn from a study of T cell repertoires in cytomegalovirus infection. Study as a whole: Public TCR beta signatures indicated both CMV infection and matching HLA type.

Notes on the study in general: The study found HLA-C-restricted CMV-specific TCR beta clonotypes dominating the ex vivo response. CMV carriers with the relevant HLA were identified by cumulative public TCR beta family frequency.

TCRdb re-analysed the reads in MiXCR, keeping a single row per CDR3 protein. The profile covers about 830,000 distinct CDR3 sequences, with roughly 33% appearing a single time and around 11% taken by the ten largest. V was clipped by 2 bases and J by 2 bases; unmatched bases: 3. Germline V gives CDR1 LNHDA, CDR2 SQIVND (reference sequence). The CDR3 has 15 residues. The source of this sequence is a human donor in good health (CMV status not recorded). Some clones in this sample may be carry-over from other donors' samples. The chain has TRBV19 and TRBJ2-7; 10 bases match TRBD1. Sequenced material: cultured CD8+ T cells from PBMCs, taken from culture after CMV antigen stimulation. CDR3 in DNA: TGTGCCAGTAGTATATCAGGGACAGGGGCCTACGAGCAGTACTTC. Its translation: CASSISGTGAYEQYF.